The clone carrying this TCR beta chain was counted ten times or more. Its cognate antigen is unknown. Trimming shortened V by 7 bases and J by 0 bases, and 10 bases separated the two germline ends. This CDR3 comprises 13 residues. Germline V CDR1 and CDR2: MNHEY, SVGEGT. The data are from a study of human T cells and chemical hapten exposure. Study-wide context: Patients, mostly women, had alopecia areata, alopecia totalis or alopecia universalis.

Study results and caveats: Large CDR3 similarity clusters arose significantly more often from expanded TCRs than from controls. Counts of TCRs above 1 in 1000 frequency stayed unchanged with DPC sensitization.

One entry per CDR3 protein, called by TCRdb with MiXCR from the RACE reads. The sample shows 35,000 to 45,000 distinct CDR3 sequences, around 12% of them seen only once. Regarding time point: pre-sensitization, week 0. Described treatment: therapeutic diphenylcyclopropenone sensitization with weekly scalp DPC. Prior to application of each patch test, blood was drawn. Specimen: whole blood, collected in connection with sensitization to the hapten diphenylcyclopropenone (DPC). This chain joins TRBV6-2 or TRBV6-3 and TRBJ2-7; D is unclear. This TCR derives from a woman under 40 with alopecia areata. Some clones in this sample may be carry-over from other donors' samples. In nucleotides, the CDR3 is TGTGCCAGCAAGCTCGGCGACTCCTACGAGCAGTACTTC. This translates into CASKLGDSYEQYF.